This T cell receptor (beta chain) was sequenced for a study of CD8+ T cells in alopecia areata. Specified treatment: oral pan-JAK inhibitor, 5-10 mg twice daily. This clone was counted only a few times. Sequencing used cDNA as its template, made by extracting RNA and reverse transcribing it. Assay used: immunoSEQ multiplex PCR; TCRdb lists only in-frame clones, some missing. The sample has about 74,000 clones, about 30% seen once. The sequence derives from a human donor with alopecia areata. The sequences come from CD8+ T cells sorted from blood, collected at week 4, from a patient treated with tofacitinib.

This CDR3 is CASSSFTGDYEQYF. In nucleotides, the CDR3 is TGTGCCAGCAGCTCCTTCACAGGGGACTACGAGCAGTACTTC. The chain employs TRBV7-8 and TRBJ2-7; the match to TRBD1 covers 7 bases. Unmatched junction bases numbered 6, after V lost 4 bases and J lost 3 bases. CDR3 length: 14 residues. CDR1 is SGHVS, CDR2 FQNEAQ, per germline.